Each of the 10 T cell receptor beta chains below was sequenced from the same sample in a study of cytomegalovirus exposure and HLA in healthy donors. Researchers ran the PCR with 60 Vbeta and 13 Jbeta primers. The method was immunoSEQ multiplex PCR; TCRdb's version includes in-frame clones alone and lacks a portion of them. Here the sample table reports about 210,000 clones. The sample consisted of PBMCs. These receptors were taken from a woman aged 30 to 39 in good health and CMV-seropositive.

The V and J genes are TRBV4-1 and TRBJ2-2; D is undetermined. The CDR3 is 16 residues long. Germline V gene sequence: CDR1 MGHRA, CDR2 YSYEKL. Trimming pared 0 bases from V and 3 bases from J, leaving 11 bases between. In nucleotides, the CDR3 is TGCGCCAGCAGCCAAGATGGCAGGTATTACACCGGGGAGCTGTTTTTT. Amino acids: CASSQDGRYYTGELFF.

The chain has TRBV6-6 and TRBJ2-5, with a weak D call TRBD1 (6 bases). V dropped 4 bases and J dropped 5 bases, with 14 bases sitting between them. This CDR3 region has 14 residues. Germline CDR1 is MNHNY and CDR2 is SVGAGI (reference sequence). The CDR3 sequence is CASSWGQGTETQYF. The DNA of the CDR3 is TGTGCCAGCAGTTGGGGGCAGGGGACGGAGACCCAGTACTTC.

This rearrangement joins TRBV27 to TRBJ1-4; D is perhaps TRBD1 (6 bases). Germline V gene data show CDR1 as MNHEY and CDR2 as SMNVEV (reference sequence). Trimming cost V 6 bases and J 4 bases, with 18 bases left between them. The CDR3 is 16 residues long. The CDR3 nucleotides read TGTGCCAGCAGGCGACAGAGGGACACCATTAATGAAAAACTGTTTTTT. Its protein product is CASRRQRDTINEKLFF.

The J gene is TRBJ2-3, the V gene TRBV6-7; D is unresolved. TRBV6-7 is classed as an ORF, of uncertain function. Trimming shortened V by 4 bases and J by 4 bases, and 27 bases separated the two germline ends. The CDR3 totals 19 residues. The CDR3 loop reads CASSCPTPVPSKSADTQYF. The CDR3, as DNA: TGTGCCAGCAGTTGCCCCACCCCGGTCCCTTCAAAGTCGGCAGATACGCAGTATTTT.

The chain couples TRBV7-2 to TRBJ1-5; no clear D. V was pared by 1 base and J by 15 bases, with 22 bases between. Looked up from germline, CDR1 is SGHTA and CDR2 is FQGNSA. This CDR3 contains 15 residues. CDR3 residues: CASSLEGGRYRSSHF. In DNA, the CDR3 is TGTGCCAGCAGCTTAGAAGGCGGGCGATATAGGTCATCGCATTTT.

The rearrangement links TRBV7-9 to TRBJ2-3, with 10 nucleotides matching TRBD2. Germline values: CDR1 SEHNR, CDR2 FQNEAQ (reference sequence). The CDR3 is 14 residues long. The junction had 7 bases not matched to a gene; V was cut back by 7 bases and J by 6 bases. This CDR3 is CASTFSGRADTQYF. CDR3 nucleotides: TGTGCCAGCACCTTCAGCGGGAGGGCCGATACGCAGTATTTT.

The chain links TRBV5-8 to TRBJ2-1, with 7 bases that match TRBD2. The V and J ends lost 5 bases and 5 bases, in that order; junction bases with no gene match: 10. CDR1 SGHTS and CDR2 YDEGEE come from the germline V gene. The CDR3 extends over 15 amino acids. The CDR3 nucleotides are TGTGCCAGCAGACGTTTAGCGGGTATACACAATGAGCAGTTCTTC. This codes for CASRRLAGIHNEQFF.

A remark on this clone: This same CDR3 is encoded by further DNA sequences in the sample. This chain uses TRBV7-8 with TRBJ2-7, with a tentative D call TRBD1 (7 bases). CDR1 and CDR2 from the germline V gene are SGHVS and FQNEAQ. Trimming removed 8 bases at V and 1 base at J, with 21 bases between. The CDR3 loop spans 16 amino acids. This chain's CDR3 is CASLPRAPGGSYEQYF. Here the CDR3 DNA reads TGTGCCAGCCTACCCAGGGCTCCAGGGGGGTCCTACGAGCAGTACTTC. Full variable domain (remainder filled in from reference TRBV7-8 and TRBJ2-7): GAGVSQSPRYKVAKRGQDVALRCDPISGHVSLFWYQQALGQGPEFLTYFQNEAQLDKSGLPSDRFFAERPEGSVSTLKIQRTQQEDSAVYLCASLPRAPGGSYEQYFGPGTRLTVT.

The CDR3 DNA follows: TGTGCCAGCAGTACAGGGGTAAGATATGGCTACACCTTC. As protein: CASSTGVRYGYTF. V and J are TRBV27 and TRBJ1-2, with 7 bases matching TRBD1. This CDR3 spans 13 amino acids. J lost 5 bases, V lost 5 bases, and 5 bases had no gene match. Germline assignment: CDR1 MNHEY and CDR2 SMNVEV (reference sequence).

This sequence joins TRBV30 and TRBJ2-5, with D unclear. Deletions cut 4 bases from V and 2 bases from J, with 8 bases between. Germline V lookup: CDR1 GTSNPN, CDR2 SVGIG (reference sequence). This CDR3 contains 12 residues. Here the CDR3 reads CAWTQAQETQYF. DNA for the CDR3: TGTGCCTGGACCCAGGCTCAAGAGACCCAGTACTTC.